The 2 T cell receptor beta chains listed next were all sequenced from one sample in a study of metastatic and nonmetastatic thyroid tumors. From the PCR reads, TCRdb re-called clones with MiXCR. The sample carries 25,000 to 30,000 clones, around a quarter recorded once. Not a single patient had been given any form of treatment at any point before undergoing thyroid surgery. Input material: blood. The receptor set was obtained from a female donor with papillary thyroid cancer or a benign thyroid nodule (not recorded which). Some clones in this sample may be carry-over from other donors' samples.

The rearrangement links TRBV5-1 to TRBJ2-7; possible D gene TRBD1, 6 bases. Trimming cost V 4 bases and J 0 bases, with 11 bases left between them. This CDR3 spans 14 amino acids. CDR1 and CDR2 from the germline V gene are SGHRS and YFSETQ. The CDR3 protein is CASSHRDNSYEQYF. DNA for the CDR3: TGCGCCAGCAGCCACCGGGACAACTCCTACGAGCAGTACTTC.

This clone was found many times. The V gene is TRBV5-4, the J gene TRBJ2-3; D not certain. V shed 0 bases and J shed 3 bases, with 20 bases lying between them. This CDR3 has 18 amino acids. Germline CDR1 SGHNT, CDR2 YYREEE (reference sequence). In nucleotides, the CDR3 is TGTGCCAGCAGCTTGGAGTTGGTCTCCCGGGTAGGGACAGATACGCAGTATTTT. It specifies CASSLELVSRVGTDTQYF.